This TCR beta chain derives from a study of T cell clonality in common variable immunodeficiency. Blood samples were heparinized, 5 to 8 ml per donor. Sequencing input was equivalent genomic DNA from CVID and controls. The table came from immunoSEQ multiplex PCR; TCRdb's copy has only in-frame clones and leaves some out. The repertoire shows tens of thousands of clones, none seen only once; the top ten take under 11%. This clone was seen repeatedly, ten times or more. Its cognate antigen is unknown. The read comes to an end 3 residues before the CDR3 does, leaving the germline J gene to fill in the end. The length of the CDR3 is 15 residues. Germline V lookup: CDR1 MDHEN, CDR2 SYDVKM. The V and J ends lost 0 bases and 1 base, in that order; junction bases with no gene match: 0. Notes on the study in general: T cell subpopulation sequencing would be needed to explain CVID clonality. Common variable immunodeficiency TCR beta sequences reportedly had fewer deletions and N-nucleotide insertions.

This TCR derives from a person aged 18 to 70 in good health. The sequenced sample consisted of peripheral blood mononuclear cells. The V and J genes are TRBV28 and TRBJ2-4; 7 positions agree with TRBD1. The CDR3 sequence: CASSLWTGAKNIQYF. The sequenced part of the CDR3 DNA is TGTGCCAGCAGTTTATGGACAGGGGCCAAAAACATT.